This is a list of T cell receptor beta chains from one sample in a study of CD8 T cell repertoires and HIV-1 epitope variants. These receptors lack a known antigen. Using immunoSEQ multiplex PCR, the repertoire was profiled, and TCRdb retains in-frame clones only, with some absent. The sample holds approximately 4,500 clones; just over 65% are singletons and the top ten take under 55%. Input material: cultured CD8+ T cells derived from PBMCs. These receptors were collected from a male donor with HIV. Both conserved end residues are part of each CDR3. The order of the fields is V gene, D gene, J gene, clone size, CDR3 protein, CDR3 DNA. A D gene is named only where the DNA matches it firmly. The size entry is marked missing in some rows and otherwise reads once, few, many or a size class.

V: TRBV7-8
D: -
J: TRBJ2-7
size: -
CDR3: CASSLADYPGVYEQYF
DNA: TGTGCCAGCAGCTTAGCTGATTACCCAGGGGTCTACGAGCAGTACTTC

V: TRBV11-2
D: -
J: TRBJ1-5
size: -
CDR3: CASSLVGGNQPQHF
DNA: TGTGCCAGCAGCTTAGTTGGGGGCAATCAGCCCCAGCATTTT

V: TRBV11-2
D: TRBD1
J: TRBJ2-7
size: few
CDR3: CASSSGQGSYEQYF
DNA: TGTGCCAGCAGCTCCGGACAGGGGTCCTACGAGCAGTACTTC

V: TRBV7-3
D: -
J: TRBJ1-2
size: -
CDR3: CASSQDPPDLDYGYTF
DNA: TGCGCCAGCAGCCAAGATCCCCCAGACTTGGACTATGGCTACACCTTC

V: TRBV29-1
D: -
J: TRBJ2-3
size: -
CDR3: CSVERLGVGLEVDTQYF
DNA: TGCAGCGTTGAGCGCCTCGGGGTGGGTTTGGAGGTAGATACGCAGTATTTT

V: TRBV5-4
D: -
J: TRBJ1-1
size: -
CDR3: CASSLGTEAFF
DNA: TGTGCCAGCAGCTTGGGCACTGAAGCTTTCTTT

V: TRBV6-5
D: -
J: TRBJ2-2
size: -
CDR3: CASSYGRNTGELFF
DNA: TGTGCCAGCAGTTACGGGAGAAACACCGGGGAGCTGTTTTTT

V: TRBV10-1
D: -
J: TRBJ2-7
size: few
CDR3: CASRQRLSSYEQYF
DNA: TGCGCCAGCAGACAGCGACTGAGCTCCTACGAGCAGTACTTC

V: TRBV29-1
D: -
J: TRBJ2-1
size: -
CDR3: CSVVIRRETYNEQFF
DNA: TGCAGCGTTGTGATTCGCAGGGAAACCTACAATGAGCAGTTCTTC

V: TRBV7-2
D: -
J: TRBJ2-1
size: -
CDR3: CASSLTGSSYNEQFF
DNA: TGTGCCAGCAGCTTGACGGGGAGCTCCTACAATGAGCAGTTCTTC

V: TRBV5-5
D: -
J: TRBJ1-1
size: -
CDR3: CASSLGWKAFF
DNA: TGTGCCAGCAGCTTGGGCTGGAAAGCTTTCTTT

V: TRBV5-6
D: -
J: TRBJ1-1
size: -
CDR3: CASSPGGGDSTEAFF
DNA: TGTGCCAGCAGCCCGGGGGGAGGGGACTCCACTGAAGCTTTCTTT

V: TRBV5-6
D: -
J: TRBJ1-2
size: -
CDR3: CASSLDAF
DNA: TGTGCCAGCAGCTTGGACGCCTTC

V: TRBV5-4
D: -
J: TRBJ2-3
size: -
CDR3: CASSLSGWADTQYF
DNA: TGTGCCAGCAGCTTGAGCGGGTGGGCAGATACGCAGTATTTT

V: TRBV5-4
D: -
J: TRBJ1-5
size: -
CDR3: CASSDHNQPQHF
DNA: TGTGCCAGCAGCGATCACAATCAGCCCCAGCATTTT

V: TRBV19
D: TRBD1
J: TRBJ1-1
size: few
CDR3: CAFSGGAGAFF
DNA: TGTGCCTTCTCAGGGGGCGCGGGGGCTTTCTTT

V: TRBV15
D: TRBD2
J: TRBJ2-2
size: -
CDR3: CATRTTSEHTGELFF
DNA: TGTGCCACCCGAACTACTAGCGAGCACACCGGGGAGCTGTTTTTT

V: TRBV30
D: -
J: TRBJ1-2
size: -
CDR3: CAWSVVERNGYTF
DNA: TGTGCCTGGAGTGTAGTTGAGAGAAATGGCTACACCTTC

V: TRBV4-2
D: -
J: TRBJ2-3
size: -
CDR3: CASSQDSLGAEYF
DNA: TGTGCCAGCAGCCAAGATAGTTTGGGGGCGGAGTATTTT

V: TRBV29-1
D: -
J: TRBJ2-1
size: -
CDR3: CSVEGETSTMALF
DNA: TGCAGCGTTGAAGGAGAGACTTCTACAATGGCCCTCTTC

V: TRBV19
D: -
J: TRBJ2-5
size: -
CDR3: CASRGQETQYF
DNA: TGTGCCAGTAGAGGACAAGAGACCCAGTACTTC

V: TRBV7-3
D: -
J: TRBJ2-7
size: -
CDR3: CASSLRGAGYEQYF
DNA: TGTGCCAGCAGCTTAAGGGGGGCTGGCTACGAGCAGTACTTC

V: TRBV27
D: TRBD2
J: TRBJ2-1
size: -
CDR3: CASSLLGLGTNEQFF
DNA: TGTGCCAGCAGTTTATTGGGACTAGGTACCAATGAGCAGTTCTTC

V: TRBV4-3
D: -
J: TRBJ1-6
size: once
CDR3: CASSQDTSSPLHF
DNA: TGCGCCAGCAGCCAAGATACCAGTTCACCCCTCCACTTT

V: TRBV13
D: TRBD1
J: TRBJ1-3
size: medium-sized
CDR3: CASSPDRDGRNTIYF
DNA: TGTGCCAGCAGCCCTGACAGGGACGGGCGAAACACCATATATTTT

V: TRBV19
D: -
J: TRBJ2-3
size: -
CDR3: CASSLSTDTQYF
DNA: TGTGCCAGTAGCCTTAGCACAGATACGCAGTATTTT

V: TRBV5-1
D: TRBD1
J: TRBJ2-7
size: -
CDR3: CASSRGGQETSYEQYF
DNA: TGCGCCAGCAGCCGAGGCGGACAGGAGACCTCCTACGAGCAGTACTTC

V: TRBV5-8
D: -
J: TRBJ2-7
size: -
CDR3: CASSFGTVYEQYF
DNA: TGTGCCAGCAGCTTTGGGACGGTGTACGAGCAGTACTTC

V: TRBV29-1
D: TRBD1
J: TRBJ2-7
size: few
CDR3: CSPGGSFYEQYF
DNA: TGCAGCCCAGGGGGCTCCTTCTACGAGCAGTACTTC

V: TRBV28
D: TRBD1
J: TRBJ1-1
size: -
CDR3: CASRGEGTGGNWAEAFF
DNA: TGTGCCAGTAGAGGCGAGGGTACAGGGGGCAATTGGGCTGAAGCTTTCTTT

V: TRBV4-1
D: -
J: TRBJ2-6
size: -
CDR3: CASSQDLWGTGANVLTF
DNA: TGCGCCAGCAGCCAAGATCTCTGGGGGACTGGGGCCAACGTCCTGACTTTC

V: TRBV4-1
D: -
J: TRBJ1-1
size: few
CDR3: CASSQGTAEAFF
DNA: TGCGCCAGCAGCCAAGGGACAGCCGAAGCTTTCTTT

V: TRBV7-2
D: TRBD2
J: TRBJ2-1
size: -
CDR3: CASSYPGLASDEQFF
DNA: TGTGCCAGCAGCTACCCGGGACTAGCTTCAGATGAGCAGTTCTTC

V: TRBV27
D: TRBD1
J: TRBJ2-7
size: -
CDR3: CASRQGASSYEQYF
DNA: TGTGCCAGCAGACAGGGGGCTTCCTCCTACGAGCAGTACTTC

V: TRBV11-3
D: -
J: TRBJ2-2
size: -
CDR3: CASSFRRTGELFF
DNA: TGTGCCAGCAGCTTTAGAAGGACCGGGGAGCTGTTTTTT

V: TRBV5-1
D: -
J: TRBJ1-1
size: few
CDR3: CASSFGWENTEAFF
DNA: TGCGCCAGCAGCTTTGGGTGGGAGAACACTGAAGCTTTCTTT

V: TRBV27
D: TRBD1
J: TRBJ2-1
size: -
CDR3: CASSLGQGAYNEQFF
DNA: TGTGCCAGCAGCCTTGGACAGGGGGCCTACAATGAGCAGTTCTTC

V: TRBV7-2
D: -
J: TRBJ2-3
size: -
CDR3: CASSSVLATDTQYF
DNA: TGTGCCAGCAGCTCCGTACTGGCGACAGATACGCAGTATTTT

V: TRBV11-3
D: TRBD2
J: TRBJ2-1
size: -
CDR3: CASSPRGEYNEQFF
DNA: TGTGCCAGCAGCCCCCGGGGGGAGTACAATGAGCAGTTCTTC

V: TRBV4-1
D: -
J: TRBJ2-1
size: few
CDR3: CASSQDTRGEEQFF
DNA: TGCGCCAGCAGCCAAGATACAAGGGGAGAAGAGCAGTTCTTC

V: TRBV9
D: -
J: TRBJ1-1
size: few
CDR3: CASSVAGGNTEAFF
DNA: TGTGCCAGCAGCGTAGCTGGGGGGAACACTGAAGCTTTCTTT

V: TRBV10-3
D: -
J: TRBJ1-1
size: -
CDR3: CAISEGDTEAFF
DNA: TGTGCCATCAGTGAAGGCGACACTGAAGCTTTCTTT

V: TRBV6-5
D: TRBD2
J: TRBJ2-7
size: -
CDR3: CASSYGTSRGEQYF
DNA: TGTGCCAGCAGTTACGGGACTAGCCGTGGCGAGCAGTACTTC

V: TRBV7-8
D: TRBD2
J: TRBJ2-5
size: -
CDR3: CASSPGLAETQYF
DNA: TGTGCCAGCAGCCCCGGACTAGCTGAGACCCAGTACTTC

V: TRBV5-1
D: TRBD1
J: TRBJ2-1
size: -
CDR3: CASSSGTGEYNEQFF
DNA: TGCGCCAGCAGTTCCGGGACAGGCGAATACAATGAGCAGTTCTTC